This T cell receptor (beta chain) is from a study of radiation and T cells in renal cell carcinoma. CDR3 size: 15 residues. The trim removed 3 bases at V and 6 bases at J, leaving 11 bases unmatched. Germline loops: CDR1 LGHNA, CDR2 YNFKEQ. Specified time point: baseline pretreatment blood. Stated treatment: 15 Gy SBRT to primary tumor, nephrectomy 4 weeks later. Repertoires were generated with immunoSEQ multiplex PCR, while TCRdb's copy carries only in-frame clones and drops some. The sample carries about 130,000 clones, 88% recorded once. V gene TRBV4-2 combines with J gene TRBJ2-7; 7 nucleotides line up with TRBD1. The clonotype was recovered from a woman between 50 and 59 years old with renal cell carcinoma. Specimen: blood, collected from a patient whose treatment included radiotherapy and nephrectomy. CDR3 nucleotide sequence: TGTGCCAGCAGCCAGAAAACGACAGGGCGAACCGAGCAGTACTTC. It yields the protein CASSQKTTGRTEQYF.